This T cell receptor (beta chain) was documented in a study of blood T cell repertoires in COVID-19. About the study: In each case, the material was cDNA or gDNA derived from T cells, B-cell-depleted T cells, or PBMCs.

In germline, CDR1 is MNHEY, CDR2 SVGAGI. The junction had 10 bases not matched to a gene; V was cut back by 6 bases and J by 7 bases. The CDR3 is 14 residues long. Measured with immunoSEQ multiplex PCR; TCRdb has only the in-frame clones, and not every one. The table shows roughly 160,000 clones, with almost 85% occurring only once. The chain recombines TRBV6-5 with TRBJ1-2; TRBD1 matches 8 bases. Input material: peripheral blood. This clonotype was sampled from a man aged 18 to 30 with active or convalescent COVID-19. This CDR3 reads CASSLTGTGRGYTF. As DNA, the CDR3 is TGTGCCAGCAGCTTAACCGGGACAGGACGTGGCTACACCTTC.